One sample yielded the 6 T cell receptor beta chains listed below, sequenced in a study of lymphopenia after photon versus proton radiotherapy. Data came from immunoSEQ multiplex PCR; TCRdb stores just in-frame clones and leaves some out. The table includes tens of thousands of clones, under 85% detected once. The input for sequencing was peripheral blood, taken from a patient treated with proton-based radiotherapy. The receptors were sampled from an older woman with pancreatic cancer.

V usage is TRBV27 and J usage is TRBJ1-5, with D maybe TRBD1 (6 bases). CDR1 is MNHEY and CDR2 is SMNVEV in the germline V gene (reference sequence). V was clipped by 7 bases and J by 3 bases, with 19 bases between them. The CDR3 length is 16 residues. This CDR3 reads CASKGAGESPNQPQHF. CDR3 DNA: TGTGCCAGCAAAGGGGCAGGGGAAAGTCCCAATCAGCCCCAGCATTTT.

V gene TRBV6-5 combines with J gene TRBJ1-1; weak D call: TRBD1 (5 bases). Trimming cost V 6 bases and J 3 bases, with 14 bases left between them. This CDR3 spans 14 amino acids. Germline CDR1 reads MNHEY; CDR2 reads SVGAGI. CDR3 nucleotide sequence: TGTGCCAGCAGAGTGGATCGGGGGGACACTGAAGCTTTCTTT. Protein product: CASRVDRGDTEAFF.

This chain links TRBV4-1 with TRBJ2-1; TRBD2 agrees at 7 bases. V dropped 0 bases and J dropped 4; count of bases not matched to a gene: 6. There are 16 residues in the CDR3. CDR1 and CDR2 from the germline V gene are MGHRA and YSYEKL. The CDR3 DNA reads as TGCGCCAGCAGCCAAGATCCTAGCGGACTTTACAATGAGCAGTTCTTC. Protein product: CASSQDPSGLYNEQFF.

This chain joins TRBV4-1 and TRBJ2-2, with 14 bases fitting TRBD2. The V gene's germline CDR1 is MGHRA and CDR2 YSYEKL. With V trimmed by 0 bases and J by 7 bases, 16 bases remained unmatched. This CDR3 has 21 amino acids. CDR3 sequence (DNA): TGCGCCAGCAGCCAAGATCTTGCGGGACTAGCGGGAGAAGGAGGGAACGGGGAGCTGTTTTTT. Amino acid sequence: CASSQDLAGLAGEGGNGELFF.

In DNA, the CDR3 is TGTGCCAGCAGCCCGGGGACTAGCCGCAATGAGCAGTTCTTC. This codes for CASSPGTSRNEQFF. The chain combines TRBV5-4 with TRBJ2-1, with 9 bases identical to TRBD2. The CDR3 is 14 residues long. V was pared by 4 bases and J by 6 bases, with 5 bases of the junction left unmatched. Germline V gene data show CDR1 as SGHNT and CDR2 as YYREEE (reference sequence).

The CDR3 DNA sequence: TGTGCCAGCAGTGTTAGCGGGGGCACGCAGTATTTT. Its protein is CASSVSGGTQYF. The chain is built from TRBV28 and TRBJ2-3; 9 positions match TRBD2. The CDR3 covers 12 residues. The trim removed 5 bases at V and 9 bases at J, leaving 3 bases unmatched. Per germline, CDR1 MDHEN and CDR2 SYDVKM.